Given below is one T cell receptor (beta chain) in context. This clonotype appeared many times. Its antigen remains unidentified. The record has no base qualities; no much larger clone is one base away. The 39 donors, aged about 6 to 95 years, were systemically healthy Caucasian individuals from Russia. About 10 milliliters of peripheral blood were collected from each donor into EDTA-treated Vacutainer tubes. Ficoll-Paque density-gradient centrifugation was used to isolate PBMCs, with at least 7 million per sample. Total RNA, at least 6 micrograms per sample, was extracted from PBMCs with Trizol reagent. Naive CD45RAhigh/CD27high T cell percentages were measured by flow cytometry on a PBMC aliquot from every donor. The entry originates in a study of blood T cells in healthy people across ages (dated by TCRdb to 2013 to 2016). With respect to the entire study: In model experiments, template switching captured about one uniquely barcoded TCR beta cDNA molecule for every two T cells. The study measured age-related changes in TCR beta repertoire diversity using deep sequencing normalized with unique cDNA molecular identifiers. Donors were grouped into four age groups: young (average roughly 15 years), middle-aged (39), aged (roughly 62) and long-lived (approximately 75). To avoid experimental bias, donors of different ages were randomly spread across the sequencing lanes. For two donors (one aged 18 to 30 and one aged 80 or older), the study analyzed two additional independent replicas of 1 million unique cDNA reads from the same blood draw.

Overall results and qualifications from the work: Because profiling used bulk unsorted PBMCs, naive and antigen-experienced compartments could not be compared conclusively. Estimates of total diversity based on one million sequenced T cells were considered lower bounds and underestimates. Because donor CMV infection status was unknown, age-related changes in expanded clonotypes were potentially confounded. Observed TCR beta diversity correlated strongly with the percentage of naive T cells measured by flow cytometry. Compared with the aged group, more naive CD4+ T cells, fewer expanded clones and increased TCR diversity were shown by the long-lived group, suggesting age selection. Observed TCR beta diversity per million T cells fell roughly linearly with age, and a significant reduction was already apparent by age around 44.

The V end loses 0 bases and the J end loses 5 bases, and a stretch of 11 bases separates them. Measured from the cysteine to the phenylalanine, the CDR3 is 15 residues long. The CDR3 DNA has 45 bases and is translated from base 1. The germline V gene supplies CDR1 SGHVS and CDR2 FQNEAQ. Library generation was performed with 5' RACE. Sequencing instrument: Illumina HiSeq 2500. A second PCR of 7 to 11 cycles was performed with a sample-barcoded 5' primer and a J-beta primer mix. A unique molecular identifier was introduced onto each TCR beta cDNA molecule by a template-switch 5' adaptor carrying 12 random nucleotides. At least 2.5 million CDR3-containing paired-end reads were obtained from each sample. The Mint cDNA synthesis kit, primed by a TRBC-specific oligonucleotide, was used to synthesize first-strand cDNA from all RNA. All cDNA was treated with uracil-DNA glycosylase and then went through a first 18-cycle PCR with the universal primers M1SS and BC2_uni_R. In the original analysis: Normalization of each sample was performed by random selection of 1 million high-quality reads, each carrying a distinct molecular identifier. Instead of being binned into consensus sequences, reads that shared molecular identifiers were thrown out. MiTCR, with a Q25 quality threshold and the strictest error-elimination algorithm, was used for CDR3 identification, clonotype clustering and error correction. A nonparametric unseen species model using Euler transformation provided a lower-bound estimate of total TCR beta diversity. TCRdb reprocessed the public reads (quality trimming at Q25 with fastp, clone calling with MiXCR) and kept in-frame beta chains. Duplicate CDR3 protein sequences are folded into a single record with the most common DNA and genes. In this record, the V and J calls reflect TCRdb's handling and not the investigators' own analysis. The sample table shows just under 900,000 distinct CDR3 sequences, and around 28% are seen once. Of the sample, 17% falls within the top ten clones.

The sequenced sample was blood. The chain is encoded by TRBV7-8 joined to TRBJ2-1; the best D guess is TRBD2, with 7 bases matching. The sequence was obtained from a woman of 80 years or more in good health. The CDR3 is CASSLAGGLNNEQFF. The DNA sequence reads TGTGCCAGCAGCTTAGCGGGGGGGCTGAACAATGAGCAGTTCTTC.